This paragraph covers one T cell receptor (beta chain) sequence. The sample belongs to a study of T-cell memory formation after mild COVID-19. The CDR3 consists of 14 residues. CDR1 is SGHNT and CDR2 is YYREEE in the germline V gene (reference sequence). Trimming stripped 4 bases from V and 4 bases from J, with 14 bases between. TCRdb passed the 5' RACE reads through MiXCR, listing each CDR3 protein once. This table has some 250,000 distinct CDR3 sequences, about a sixth appearing once. This TCR came from a man between 18 and 35 years old who had mild COVID-19 (a few samples of this study predate the infection). Cell type and time point are not known. The chain is built from TRBV5-4 and TRBJ1-2, with no clear D. The sample comprised PBMCs or a T cell subset sorted from them (not recorded which). The CDR3 DNA reads as TGTGCCAGCAGCCTAAGTAACCGGGCCTATGGCTACACCTTC. Its protein is CASSLSNRAYGYTF.